These T cell receptor beta chains were read from a single sample in a study of T cell repertoires in cytomegalovirus infection. TCRdb reprocessed the reads via MiXCR and lists one record per CDR3 protein. The sample carries more than 350,000 distinct CDR3 sequences, 30% to 40% recorded once. Specimen: PBMCs. Receptors originate from a human donor in good health (CMV status not recorded). Some clones in this sample may be carry-over from other donors' samples. CDR3s include the opening cysteine and the closing phenylalanine or tryptophan. D genes are given only for firm matches. Where a row states a size, it is once, few, many or the class of an expanded clone; other rows omit it.

>few|TRBD1|TRBJ1-4|TRBV4-2
TGTGCCAGCAGCCAAGACGGGACAGGGAATGAAAAACTGTTTTTT
CASSQDGTGNEKLFF
>-|-|TRBJ1-1|TRBV4-2
TGTGCCAGCAGCCAAGACGCGACAGGAGTGAACACTGAAGCTTTCTTT
CASSQDATGVNTEAFF
>-|TRBD1|TRBJ2-7|TRBV6-1
TGTGCCAGCAGTGCCGGGACAGGCAACTACGAGCAGTACTTC
CASSAGTGNYEQYF
>-|TRBD2|TRBJ2-1|TRBV12-3/TRBV12-4
TGTGCCAGCAGTGTTAGCGGGGGGGCTGGCGATGAGCAGTTCTTC
CASSVSGGAGDEQFF
>-|-|TRBJ1-2|TRBV20-1
TGCAGTGCTAAGAACATCCCGGGTGGCTACACCTTC
CSAKNIPGGYTF
>few|-|TRBJ1-1|TRBV19
TGTGCCAGTAGTGGGGGACGGATGAACACTGAAGCTTTCTTT
CASSGGRMNTEAFF
>many|-|TRBJ1-6|TRBV7-2
TGTGCCAGCAGCTTAGGCCAGGGTAGTAATTCACCCCTCCACTTT
CASSLGQGSNSPLHF
>-|TRBD2|TRBJ2-2|TRBV4-3
TGCGCCAGCAGCCAAGACACCCCGGGAGGGGGGACCGGGGAGCTGTTTTTT
CASSQDTPGGGTGELFF
>-|TRBD2|TRBJ2-3|TRBV5-4
TGTGCCAGCGGGGACTATCCCACAGATACGCAGTATTTT
CASGDYPTDTQYF
>few|TRBD1|TRBJ2-5|TRBV19
TGTGCCAGTAGTATAGGGACAGGGGGTCAAGAGACCCAGTACTTC
CASSIGTGGQETQYF
>-|-|TRBJ1-1|TRBV7-2
TGTGCCAGCAGCTTTTTACGGGACACTGAAGCTTTCTTT
CASSFLRDTEAFF
>few|-|TRBJ1-5|TRBV13
TGTGCCAGCAGCTCAAGAGGGGACCTCCTCCAGCCCCAGCATTTT
CASSSRGDLLQPQHF
>-|-|TRBJ2-1|TRBV19
TGTGCCAGTAGTATAGATTACACCCCTTATGAGCAGTTCTTC
CASSIDYTPYEQFF
>many|-|TRBJ1-5|TRBV7-8
TGTGCCAGCAGCCTCGGGACAAATAGCAATCAGCCCCAGCATTTT
CASSLGTNSNQPQHF
>-|-|TRBJ2-1|TRBV6-2/TRBV6-3
TGTGCCAGCAGTTATGGGGGAATAACCTACAATGAGCAGTTCTTC
CASSYGGITYNEQFF
>-|-|TRBJ2-1|TRBV6-1
TGTGCCAGCAGGGCTCTGGGTAGGGGGAATGAGCAGTTCTTC
CASRALGRGNEQFF
>-|-|TRBJ1-1|TRBV12-3/TRBV12-4
TGTGCCAGCAGGTTGGGACAAACGAACACTGAAGCTTTCTTT
CASRLGQTNTEAFF
>-|-|TRBJ1-5|TRBV7-9
TGTGCCAGCAGCCCCAGTGGAGGGGTTCAGCCCCAGCATTTT
CASSPSGGVQPQHF
>-|-|TRBJ2-1|TRBV7-4
TGTGCCAGCAGCTTCCCTCCGGGCGGACCCCGTTACAATGAGCAGTTCTTC
CASSFPPGGPRYNEQFF
>few|-|TRBJ1-1|TRBV7-8
TGTGCCAGCAGCTTAATGGGGGGAGGAACTGAAGCTTTCTTT
CASSLMGGGTEAFF
>once|TRBD2|TRBJ2-1|TRBV5-6
TGTGCCAGCAGCCGGACTAGCGGGATCCGCTCCTACAATGAGCAGTTCTTC
CASSRTSGIRSYNEQFF
>-|-|TRBJ2-3|TRBV11-2
TGTGCCAGCAGACCTGAAGGAACAGATACGCAGTATTTT
CASRPEGTDTQYF
>-|-|TRBJ2-5|TRBV20-1
TGCAGTGCTAGAGGCAGGGCGGAGACCCAGTACTTC
CSARGRAETQYF
>few|-|TRBJ1-6|TRBV6-6
TGTGCCAGCAGTACCTCAAATTCACCCCTCCACTTT
CASSTSNSPLHF
>once|-|TRBJ2-1|TRBV6-8
TGTGCCAGCAGTTACGGGTTGGGATGGGACAATGAGCAGTTCTTC
CASSYGLGWDNEQFF
>few|TRBD2|TRBJ2-2|TRBV7-2
TGTGCCAGCAGCTTGAACCCCTTAGCGGGGGGGGGACCCGGGGAGCTGTTTTTT
CASSLNPLAGGGPGELFF
>many|TRBD1|TRBJ1-5|TRBV7-7
TGTGCTAGCAGCTCCGGGACAGGGCCTCTTAGCAATCAGCCCCAGCATTTT
CASSSGTGPLSNQPQHF
>many|TRBD1|TRBJ2-1|TRBV6-5
TGTGCCAGCAGTTACTCAAAGGGACAGACCTACAATGAGCAGTTCTTC
CASSYSKGQTYNEQFF
>-|-|TRBJ2-2|TRBV18
TGTGCCAGCTCAACGACAGTTACCGGGGAGCTGTTTTTT
CASSTTVTGELFF
>-|-|TRBJ2-1|TRBV14
TGTGCCAGCAGCCAAGTGGGCTCTTACTCCTACAATGAGCAGTTCTTC
CASSQVGSYSYNEQFF
>many|-|TRBJ1-1|TRBV7-8
TGTGCCAGCAGCTTAGCGCCCAGGGCCTCGAACACTGAAGCTTTCTTT
CASSLAPRASNTEAFF
>-|-|TRBJ2-7|TRBV6-1
TGTGCCAGCAGTGGCGTGTTTGGGTCCTCCTACGAGCAGTACTTC
CASSGVFGSSYEQYF
>few|-|TRBJ1-4|TRBV6-6
TGTGCCAGCAGTTACGAGGGGGGCGATGAAAAACTGTTTTTT
CASSYEGGDEKLFF
>many|-|TRBJ2-3|TRBV7-6
TGTGCCAGCAGCTTGCAGGGTGCTAGCACAGATACGCAGTATTTT
CASSLQGASTDTQYF
>-|TRBD1|TRBJ2-7|TRBV6-6
TGTGCCAGCAGTCTCTCCATAGGCCGGGACAGGGCCTACGAGCAGTACTTC
CASSLSIGRDRAYEQYF
>-|-|TRBJ1-3|TRBV11-2
TGTGCCAGCAGCTTAGCCCCGAACACCATATATTTT
CASSLAPNTIYF
>-|-|TRBJ1-5|TRBV12-3/TRBV12-4
TGTGCCAGCAGTTTTTGGCAGAGGCGGCCCCAGCATTTT
CASSFWQRRPQHF
>-|-|TRBJ1-5|TRBV11-3
TGTGCCAGCAGCTTAGTTAAAGCAACCTCCCGTAGCAATCAGCCCCAGCATTTT
CASSLVKATSRSNQPQHF
>-|-|TRBJ1-4|TRBV4-3
TGCGCCAGCAGCCAAGCCGGGACAACTAATGAAAAACTGTTTTTT
CASSQAGTTNEKLFF
>many|-|TRBJ1-4|TRBV7-9
TGTGCCAGCAGCTTAGCGCGGGGAAGGGAAAAACTGTTTTTT
CASSLARGREKLFF
>-|TRBD1|TRBJ1-2|TRBV5-1
TGCGCCAGCAGCTTGCCCGGGGACAGGGGAGCTGGGGGCTACACCTTC
CASSLPGDRGAGGYTF